A selection of T cell receptor beta chains follows, all from one sample in a study of cytomegalovirus exposure and HLA in healthy donors. Data came from immunoSEQ multiplex PCR; TCRdb stores just in-frame clones and leaves some out. Counted here are about 130,000 clones, roughly four fifths occurring once; the ten biggest clones make up 2% to 2.5%. The material sequenced was PBMCs. These receptors were obtained from a man aged 25-40 years in good health and CMV-seronegative. Each CDR3 is given with its conserved first and last residue. The order of the fields is clone size, V gene, D gene, J gene, CDR3 protein, CDR3 DNA. The D gene is left open where the match is weak. Size tells how often a clone was seen (once, few, many) or the class of an expanded clone, and some rows leave it out.

once	TRBV29-1	.	TRBJ1-1	CSALGGPGIMNTEAFF	TGCTCAGCGTTGGGGGGGCCAGGGATCATGAACACTGAAGCTTTCTTT
.	TRBV29-1	.	TRBJ2-7	CSVVGSTYEQYF	TGCAGCGTTGTCGGGTCAACCTACGAGCAGTACTTC
.	TRBV5-6	.	TRBJ1-4	CASSFKWQTSEKLFF	TGTGCCAGCAGCTTTAAATGGCAGACATCTGAAAAACTGTTTTTT
.	TRBV25-1	TRBD1	TRBJ2-3	CATCEAGGTDTQYF	TGTGCCACCTGCGAGGCAGGGGGAACAGATACGCAGTATTTT
few	TRBV6-1	TRBD1	TRBJ2-1	CASRIWDSFGNEQFF	TGTGCCAGCAGAATTTGGGACAGCTTCGGCAATGAGCAGTTCTTC
once	TRBV27	TRBD1	TRBJ1-2	CASNNRTGGAFGYTF	TGTGCCAGCAACAACCGGACAGGGGGCGCTTTTGGCTACACCTTC
.	TRBV18	TRBD2	TRBJ2-7	CASSPPPTSGISYEQYF	TGTGCCAGCTCTCCCCCGCCGACTAGCGGGATCTCCTACGAGCAGTACTTC
.	TRBV5-1	TRBD2	TRBJ2-3	CASSWGFSGASTDTQYF	TGCGCCAGCAGCTGGGGATTTAGCGGGGCTAGCACAGATACGCAGTATTTT
.	TRBV6-1	TRBD1	TRBJ2-7	CASSGTGASEQYF	TGTGCCAGCAGTGGGACAGGGGCGAGCGAGCAGTACTTC
once	TRBV5-5	.	TRBJ2-7	CASSLTGTSYEQYF	TGTGCCAGCAGCTTGACAGGGACCTCCTACGAGCAGTACTTC
medium-sized	TRBV29-1	.	TRBJ1-2	CSVGGDGYTF	TGCAGCGTAGGGGGGGATGGCTACACCTTC